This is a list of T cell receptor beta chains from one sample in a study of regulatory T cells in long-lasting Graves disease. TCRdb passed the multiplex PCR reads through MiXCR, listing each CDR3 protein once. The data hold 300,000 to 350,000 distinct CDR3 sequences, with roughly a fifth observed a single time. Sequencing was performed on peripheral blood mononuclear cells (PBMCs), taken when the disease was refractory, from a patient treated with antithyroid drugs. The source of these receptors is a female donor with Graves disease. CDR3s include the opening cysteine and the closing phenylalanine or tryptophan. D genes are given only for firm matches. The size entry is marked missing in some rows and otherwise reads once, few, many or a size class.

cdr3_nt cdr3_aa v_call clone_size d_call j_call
TGTGCCAACAGCTTATTGCTATCGACGGACCGGTCATACGAGCAGTACTTC CANSLLLSTDRSYEQYF TRBV13 few - TRBJ2-7
TGTGCCAGCAGTAGGCCGGGGACCGATCAGCCCCAGCATTTT CASSRPGTDQPQHF TRBV6-2/TRBV6-3 many - TRBJ1-5
TGTGCCAGCAGCTTAGTCGGGGTGAGCCTAGGAAACGAGCAGTGCTTC CASSLVGVSLGNEQCF TRBV7-9 - - TRBJ2-7
TGTGCCAGCAGCTTAGGGACAGGGCGGGTGAACACTGAAGCTTTCTTT CASSLGTGRVNTEAFF TRBV7-2 few TRBD1 TRBJ1-1
TGCAGTGCCACGGGGGGGTCTAAAGAGACCCAGTACTTC CSATGGSKETQYF TRBV20-1 many TRBD2 TRBJ2-5
TGTGCCAGCAGCTTAAACTTCGACCACGAAAAACTGTTTTTT CASSLNFDHEKLFF TRBV13 many - TRBJ1-4
TGTGCCAGCAGTAACTCCCAGCGGGAATGGGACGAGCAGTACTTC CASSNSQREWDEQYF TRBV9 - TRBD2 TRBJ2-7
TGTGCCAGCAGTGGACAGGGGCCTGGCTACACCTTC CASSGQGPGYTF TRBV2 few TRBD1 TRBJ1-2
TGTGCCAGCAGTAAAGGGGTTCGCTTCACGAACACCGGGGAGCTGTTTTTT CASSKGVRFTNTGELFF TRBV28 many - TRBJ2-2
TGTGCCAGCAGGCCGACGAGCTCTGGAAACACCATATATTTT CASRPTSSGNTIYF TRBV27 many - TRBJ1-3
TGTGCCAGCAGCTTAAATCGCGGGAACACTGAAGCTTTCTTT CASSLNRGNTEAFF TRBV7-2 few - TRBJ1-1
TGCAGTGCTCTCTCTGGACAGGGTTACGAGCAGTACTTC CSALSGQGYEQYF TRBV20-1 many TRBD1 TRBJ2-7
TGTGCCAGCAGTTTCCGCCCTGGGGGAGAAAAACTGTTTTTT CASSFRPGGEKLFF TRBV12-3/TRBV12-4 many - TRBJ1-4
TGTGCCAGCAGTTATGACAGAGGGAACTATGGCTACACCTTC CASSYDRGNYGYTF TRBV27 few - TRBJ1-2
TGTGCCAGCTCACGGGGCCTCGGGGGACCGGAGAGCTACACCTTC CASSRGLGGPESYTF TRBV18 - - TRBJ1-2
TGCAGTGCTGGGCGGGATCTCACTGAAGCTTTCTTT CSAGRDLTEAFF TRBV20-1 few - TRBJ1-1
TGTGCCAGCAGCAAGGACAGGGGCGAGTCGTATACGCAGTATTTT CASSKDRGESYTQYF TRBV27 - TRBD1 TRBJ2-3
TGTGCCAGCCCTCGACGGTACTTC CASPRRYF TRBV7-3 many - TRBJ2-4
TGTGCCAGCAGCGTAGGGGTGGGGCAGTCTGGAAACACCATATATTTT CASSVGVGQSGNTIYF TRBV9 - - TRBJ1-3
TGTGCCAGCAGCTTATCAGGGATAGACTATGGCTACACCTTC CASSLSGIDYGYTF TRBV7-8 - - TRBJ1-2
TGTGCCAGCAGCAGCCAGACCGGGACAGCGGATCAGCCCCAGCATTTT CASSSQTGTADQPQHF TRBV12-3/TRBV12-4 many TRBD1 TRBJ1-5
TGTGCCAGCAGCGATTCTAAGATGGACGTACAAGATACGCAGTATTTT CASSDSKMDVQDTQYF TRBV2 - - TRBJ2-3
TGTGCCAGCAGCTTGTTAGATGCTTTCTTT CASSLLDAFF TRBV7-9 few - TRBJ1-1
TGTGCCAGCAGCTTGCCAAGGGGGTTTAGGACCGGGGAGCTGTTTTTT CASSLPRGFRTGELFF TRBV7-2 - - TRBJ2-2
TGCAGCGTTCAACAGGGGATGGACACTGAAGCTTTCTTT CSVQQGMDTEAFF TRBV29-1 many TRBD1 TRBJ1-1
TGTGCCAGCAGCTTTACTAGCGGGGGGTCGGATACGCAGTATTTT CASSFTSGGSDTQYF TRBV7-2 few TRBD2 TRBJ2-3
TGTGCCAGCAGTGGGGGGGCCAGTGGCTACACCTTC CASSGGASGYTF TRBV7-3 - - TRBJ1-2
TGCAGTGCTAGAGGGGGGGCAGGGGGTCGAGTAGATACGCAGTATTTT CSARGGAGGRVDTQYF TRBV20-1 - - TRBJ2-3
TGCGCCAGCAGCCCACATCCTGCCAGCTACGAGCAGTACTTC CASSPHPASYEQYF TRBV4-1 - - TRBJ2-7
TGCAGTGCTACCCGGGACCTCGGCACCTATAATTCACCCCTCCACTTT CSATRDLGTYNSPLHF TRBV20-1 few - TRBJ1-6
TGTGCCAGCAGCTCCTCGACTAGCGGGGGGTCGCGGAATGAGCAGTTCTTC CASSSSTSGGSRNEQFF TRBV7-2 - TRBD2 TRBJ2-1
TGTGCCAGTAGTCAAAGCAAGGCAGGATTTACCGGGGAGCTGTTTTTT CASSQSKAGFTGELFF TRBV19 - - TRBJ2-2
TGTGCCTGGGCGCGGGACAGAAACACAGATACGCAGTATTTT CAWARDRNTDTQYF TRBV30 - - TRBJ2-3
TGTGCCAGCAGCCAAGGACCGGAGTCACCCCTCCACTTT CASSQGPESPLHF TRBV3-1 - - TRBJ1-6
TGTGCCAGCAGTTTCTGGACAGGGAGGTACGAGCAGTACTTC CASSFWTGRYEQYF TRBV12-3/TRBV12-4 - TRBD1 TRBJ2-7
TGTGCCAGCAGTACTGTAACAGGGAACACTGAAGCTTTCTTT CASSTVTGNTEAFF TRBV6-2/TRBV6-3 many - TRBJ1-1
TGCGCCAGCAGCTTTATTGTGACGAGGGAAGGGAATGAGCAGTTCTTC CASSFIVTREGNEQFF TRBV5-1 - - TRBJ2-1
TGCAGCGTTGCCCGGGACAGCAATTCACCCCTCCACTTT CSVARDSNSPLHF TRBV29-1 - TRBD1 TRBJ1-6
TGTGCCAGCAATATGAGGGCCGACACCGGGGAGCTGTTTTTT CASNMRADTGELFF TRBV6-1 few - TRBJ2-2
TGCAGTGCTAGAGCGGCAGGGGGTGTTAATCAGCCCCAGCATTTT CSARAAGGVNQPQHF TRBV20-1 few TRBD1 TRBJ1-5
TGTGCCACCCCGCCGACCGCCTACGAGCAGTACTTC CATPPTAYEQYF TRBV28 many - TRBJ2-7
TGTGCCAGCAGCCAAGGGGGAGGCAGGGGGCCCGTGGCTGAAGCTTTCTTT CASSQGGGRGPVAEAFF TRBV3-1 many TRBD1 TRBJ1-1
TGTGCCAGCAGCCAGAGGCCCTCTGGCGGCTACACCTTC CASSQRPSGGYTF TRBV14 - - TRBJ1-2
TGTGCCAGCAGTGAACCGGTCCCACGGGGGAGCGGGACAAAGTACTTC CASSEPVPRGSGTKYF TRBV6-1 - - TRBJ2-7
TGTGCCAGCAGTTCTTATAGGGTCTCTGGGGCCAACGTCCTGACTTTC CASSSYRVSGANVLTF TRBV28 - - TRBJ2-6
TGCAGTGCCACACACCCAGGGGCCGAGCAGTACTTC CSATHPGAEQYF TRBV20-1 few - TRBJ2-7
TGTGCCAGCAGTTACTCACAGATGATGGAGACCCAGTACTTC CASSYSQMMETQYF TRBV6-9 few - TRBJ2-5
TGCGCCAGCAGCTTGGGGGAGAAAGCTTTCTTT CASSLGEKAFF TRBV5-1 - - TRBJ1-1
TGCAGTGCTCGGGGGCAGGGTCTAGGGGAAAAACTGTTTTTT CSARGQGLGEKLFF TRBV20-1 many - TRBJ1-4
TGTGCCAGCAGCTTAGCCGGCTATAATTCACCCCTCCACTTT CASSLAGYNSPLHF TRBV7-2 many - TRBJ1-6
TGTGCCAGCAGTCGGACAGGGATAGGGGAAAAACTGTTTTTT CASSRTGIGEKLFF TRBV12-3/TRBV12-4 many TRBD1 TRBJ1-4
TGTGCCGGCAGTTTCGGACAGGGCAGGCACGAGCAGTACTTC CAGSFGQGRHEQYF TRBV12-3/TRBV12-4 few TRBD1 TRBJ2-7
TGTGCCAGCAGGGCCAGGGGCTCCGGCTACACCTTC CASRARGSGYTF TRBV6-1 - - TRBJ1-2
TGCGCCAGCAGCATTCAGGGGGCGCTTTCCCGCGGCTACACCTTC CASSIQGALSRGYTF TRBV5-1 many TRBD1 TRBJ1-2